The 24 T cell receptor beta chains listed next were all sequenced from one sample in a study of blood T cell repertoires in COVID-19. Clones were read by immunoSEQ multiplex PCR, and TCRdb kept only the in-frame ones, dropping some. Of some 150,000 clones listed, 87% are singletons. Sequenced input: peripheral blood. These receptor sequences come from a woman aged 55-70 years with active or convalescent COVID-19.

The chain is built from TRBV6-1 and TRBJ1-5; tentatively, D is TRBD1 (6 bases). The CDR3 runs to 16 residues. Germline lookup yields CDR1 MNHNS and CDR2 SASEGT. With 3 bases removed from V and 7 bases from J, the gap between germline ends came to 19 bases. The CDR3 protein is CASSDRSGGGRQPQHF. The CDR3 DNA is TGTGCCAGCAGTGACAGGAGCGGGGGGGGGCGCCAGCCCCAGCATTTT.

This clone was found once. Additional DNA sequences in this sample encode the identical CDR3. The V and J genes are TRBV18 and TRBJ1-5; 11 bases agree with TRBD1. From germline, CDR1 is KGHSH and CDR2 LQKENI. The CDR3 is 14 residues long. J lost 6 bases, V lost 3 bases, and 1 base had no gene match. The DNA for the CDR3 is TGTGCCAGCTCACCCGGGACAGGGGGTCAGCCCCAGCATTTT. It specifies CASSPGTGGQPQHF.

The V and J genes are TRBV7-2 and TRBJ2-5, with a possible D match to TRBD1 (6 bases). The V end lost 5 bases, the J end lost 4 bases, and 11 bases lay between the germline ends. The CDR3 has 13 amino acids. Germline V lookup: CDR1 SGHTA, CDR2 FQGNSA. The CDR3 is CASSPRGRETQYF. In DNA form, the CDR3 reads TGTGCCAGCAGCCCCAGGGGAAGAGAGACCCAGTACTTC.

The V and J genes are TRBV5-6 and TRBJ1-2, with 8 nucleotides matching TRBD1. The CDR3 consists of 14 residues. CDR1 SGHDT and CDR2 YYEEEE come from the germline V gene. V gave up 4 bases and J gave up 4 bases; unmatched junction bases: 6. This chain's CDR3 is CASSGGQGLYGYTF. CDR3 bases: TGTGCCAGCAGCGGAGGACAGGGCCTCTATGGCTACACCTTC.

J is TRBJ1-1 and V is TRBV7-2; D gene ambiguous. CDR1 is SGHTA, CDR2 FQGNSA, per germline. The CDR3 runs to 15 residues. Deletions cut 1 base from V and 3 bases from J, with 12 bases between. The CDR3 DNA is TGTGCCAGCAGCTTAGTCCCCTCGGGAGACACTGAAGCTTTCTTT. This gives the protein CASSLVPSGDTEAFF.

The V and J genes are TRBV7-2 and TRBJ1-5; 7 bases align to TRBD1. Germline CDR1 reads SGHTA; CDR2 reads FQGNSA. The junction had 5 bases not matched to a gene; V was cut back by 5 bases and J by 4 bases. The CDR3 is made up of 14 amino acids. Here the CDR3 reads CASSPGQANQPQHF. In nucleotides, the CDR3 is TGTGCCAGCAGCCCCGGACAGGCAAATCAGCCCCAGCATTTT. The full variable domain, in which reference TRBV7-2 and TRBJ1-5 provide the parts outside the CDR3, is GAGVSQSPSNKVTEKGKDVELRCDPISGHTALYWYRQSLGQGLEFLIYFQGNSAPDKSGLPSDRFSAERTGGSVSTLTIQRTQQEDSAVYLCASSPGQANQPQHFGDGTRLSIL.

This clone has only one observation. The rearrangement uses TRBV10-2 and TRBJ1-4, with 7 bases that match TRBD1. The ends lost 7 bases at V and 0 bases at J; junction bases unmatched: 5. Looked up from germline, CDR1 is WSHSY and CDR2 is SAAADI. The CDR3 totals 15 residues. The CDR3 region is CASMKGAATNEKLFF. The CDR3 DNA is TGCGCCAGCATGAAGGGGGCAGCAACTAATGAAAAACTGTTTTTT.

The chain couples TRBV7-9 to TRBJ2-1, with 8 bases matching TRBD2. Trimming cost V 0 bases and J 6 bases; bases outside gene matches: 1. There are 14 residues in the CDR3. Germline V gives CDR1 SEHNR, CDR2 FQNEAQ (reference sequence). CDR3 loop: CASSLAGLANEQFF. DNA of the CDR3: TGTGCCAGCAGCTTAGCAGGACTAGCCAATGAGCAGTTCTTC.

This clone has ten or more counts. This chain joins TRBV19 and TRBJ1-1, with a possible D match to TRBD1 (6 bases). This CDR3 has 13 amino acids. V dropped 3 bases and J dropped 5 bases, with 10 bases sitting between them. Per germline, CDR1 LNHDA and CDR2 SQIVND (reference sequence). CDR3 nucleotides: TGTGCCAGTAGTATCGAAGGGGGTACTGAAGCTTTCTTT. The encoded protein is CASSIEGGTEAFF.

J is TRBJ1-1 and V is TRBV19, with 7 bases fitting TRBD1. CDR3 length: 12 amino acids. V shed 5 bases and J 12 bases; nucleotides not matched to a gene: 9. Germline CDR1 is LNHDA and CDR2 is SQIVND (reference sequence). CDR3 coding DNA: TGTGCCAGTAGTCGACAGGGAGTAGCGACTTTCTTT. Translating it yields CASSRQGVATFF.

CDR3: CASSLGTADTQYF. The CDR3, as DNA: TGTGCCAGCAGTCTCGGGACAGCAGATACGCAGTATTTT. V and J are TRBV11-3 and TRBJ2-3; 7 nucleotides line up with TRBD1. In germline, CDR1 is SGHNT, CDR2 YENEEA. Unmatched junction bases numbered 4, after V lost 6 bases and J lost 4 bases. The CDR3 is 13 residues long.

The V gene is TRBV6-5, the J gene TRBJ1-5, with 7 bases lining up with TRBD1. CDR1 and CDR2 from the germline V gene are MNHEY and SVGAGI. The V gene end was trimmed by 7 bases and the J gene end by 6 bases; junction bases not matched to a gene: 3. The CDR3 contains 12 residues. For the CDR3, the DNA is TGTGCCAGCAAGGGACAGCCTCAGCCCCAGCATTTT. Protein: CASKGQPQPQHF.

The V and J genes are TRBV18 and TRBJ2-3; 13 positions match TRBD2. The germline gives CDR1 KGHSH, CDR2 LQKENI. The CDR3 totals 17 residues. V gave up 0 bases and J gave up 0 bases; unmatched junction bases: 0. CDR3 amino acids: CASSPPGLAGSTDTQYF. The CDR3 DNA follows: TGTGCCAGCTCACCACCGGGACTAGCGGGGAGCACAGATACGCAGTATTTT.

The rearrangement uses TRBV29-1 and TRBJ1-1, with 8 bases lining up with TRBD1. V trimming: 4 bases; J trimming: 1 base; junction bases outside the gene matches: 8. This CDR3 is built from 15 residues. Germline loops: CDR1 SQVTM, CDR2 ANQGSEA. The CDR3 sequence: CSVVPWGQENTEAFF. The CDR3 region has the DNA TGCAGCGTTGTCCCATGGGGACAGGAGAACACTGAAGCTTTCTTT.

The chain has TRBV29-1 and TRBJ2-2; TRBD2 agrees at 11 bases. This CDR3 is 15 amino acids long. With V trimmed by 3 bases and J by 5 bases, 5 bases remained unmatched. Germline assignment: CDR1 SQVTM and CDR2 ANQGSEA. In DNA, the CDR3 is TGCAGCGTTGATGGTGGACTAGCGGGTACCGGGGAGCTGTTTTTT. Amino acids: CSVDGGLAGTGELFF.

V gene TRBV7-2 combines with J gene TRBJ2-3; D might be TRBD1 (6 bases). The CDR3 totals 15 residues. Germline CDR1 and CDR2: SGHTA and FQGNSA. V lost 4 bases to trimming and J lost 7 bases, with 18 bases between them. Here the CDR3 DNA reads TGTGCCAGCAGCTCAAAACTACAGGGAGCGTATACGCAGTATTTT. Protein: CASSSKLQGAYTQYF. The variable domain in full, with the rest retrieved from reference TRBV7-2 and TRBJ2-3, is GAGVSQSPSNKVTEKGKDVELRCDPISGHTALYWYRQSLGQGLEFLIYFQGNSAPDKSGLPSDRFSAERTGGSVSTLTIQRTQQEDSAVYLCASSSKLQGAYTQYFGPGTRLTVL.

The V gene is TRBV6-5, the J gene TRBJ1-4; 9 bases are shared with TRBD1. V shed 8 bases and J 2 bases; nucleotides not matched to a gene: 6. Per germline, CDR1 MNHEY and CDR2 SVGAGI. This CDR3 has 15 amino acids. The CDR3 loop reads CASGRQGGTNEKLFF. The CDR3 coding sequence is TGTGCCAGCGGAAGACAGGGGGGGACTAATGAAAAACTGTTTTTT.

The genes are TRBV21-1 and TRBJ2-2; the table assigns TRBD1, which was not confirmed against the DNA. TRBV21-1 corresponds to a pseudogene. The CDR3 has 15 amino acids. DNA of the CDR3: TGTGCCAGCAGGGATGACAGTGCGAACACCGGGGAGCTGTTTTTT. Translated, it gives CASRDDSANTGELFF.

The chain recombines TRBV30 with TRBJ2-5, with 8 bases matching TRBD2. This CDR3 has 16 residues. V was pared by 0 bases and J by 4 bases, with 10 bases of the junction left unmatched. Germline V gives CDR1 GTSNPN, CDR2 SVGIG (reference sequence). Here the CDR3 reads CAWSVRGLAAGETQYF. As DNA, the CDR3 is TGTGCCTGGAGTGTACGTGGACTAGCAGCGGGAGAGACCCAGTACTTC.

V is TRBV10-3 and J is TRBJ1-1; possible D gene TRBD1, 6 bases. The CDR3 covers 13 residues. V lost 8 bases to trimming and J lost 4 bases, with 14 bases between them. The germline CDR1 and CDR2 sequences are ENHRY and SYGVKD. The CDR3 sequence is CAIGGGGGTEAFF. CDR3 sequence (DNA): TGTGCCATCGGGGGGGGCGGCGGCACTGAAGCTTTCTTT.

The sample holds a few counts of this clone. The chain joins TRBV6-5 to TRBJ1-2; possible D gene TRBD1, 5 bases. V lost 7 bases and J 2 bases, leaving 17 bases between the germline ends. This CDR3 spans 15 amino acids. Germline assignment: CDR1 MNHEY and CDR2 SVGAGI. CDR3: CASTGGGSPNYGYTF. Written as DNA, the CDR3 is TGTGCCAGCACCGGGGGGGGGTCTCCGAACTATGGCTACACCTTC.

CDR3 residues: CASSLGTNEAFF. The CDR3 coding sequence is TGTGCCAGCAGCCTCGGGACAAATGAAGCTTTCTTT. The chain joins TRBV3-1 (or the pseudogene TRBV3-2) to TRBJ1-1, with D perhaps matching TRBD1 (6 bases). Trimming removed 4 bases from V and 7 bases from J, with 10 bases in between. The CDR3 spans 12 residues. Germline CDR1 is LGHDT and CDR2 is YNNKEL (reference sequence).

This chain links TRBV12-3 or TRBV12-4 with TRBJ1-1, with no clear D. V was pared by 6 bases and J by 1 base, with 9 bases between. The CDR3 length is 13 residues. The DNA for the CDR3 is TGTGCCAGCAGCGTACAGTGGAACACTGAAGCTTTCTTT. The encoded protein is CASSVQWNTEAFF.

This clone was recorded a few times. V gene TRBV6-2 or TRBV6-3 combines with J gene TRBJ2-2; 8 bases fit TRBD2. The length of the CDR3 is 20 residues. Trimming took 3 bases from V and 0 from J; bases not matched to a gene: 15. Germline CDR1 MNHEY, CDR2 SVGEGT. As DNA, the CDR3 is TGTGCCAGCAGTTATTTAGGCGCCAACCGGGGGGGATCGAACACCGGGGAGCTGTTTTTT. Residues: CASSYLGANRGGSNTGELFF.